This TCR beta chain was sequenced in a study of blood T cells in healthy people across ages. Notes on the study in general: The study found more naive CD4+ cells and higher diversity in long-lived than aged donors.

The germline gives CDR1 LGHNA, CDR2 YNFKEQ. V trimming: 5 bases; J trimming: 5 bases; junction bases outside the gene matches: 11. This CDR3 region has 16 residues. Combining a sample-barcoded 5' primer with a J-beta primer mix, a second PCR ran for roughly 7 to 12 cycles. TCRdb independently ran MiXCR on the 5' RACE reads; one entry per CDR3 protein. This table holds roughly 2 million distinct CDR3 sequences, around half found once. Comments on this clonotype: Its target is not known.

The chain employs TRBV4-2 and TRBJ2-1; 8 nucleotides agree with TRBD2. This receptor was taken from a woman aged 40 to 50 in good health. The specimen sequenced was blood. The DNA of the CDR3 is TGTGCCAGCAGCACTGGCGGCGGGGGGCTAGACAATGAGCAGTTCTTC. This gives the protein CASSTGGGGLDNEQFF.